This T cell receptor (beta chain) emerged from a study of shared clonotypes between healthy human individuals. There are 16 residues in the CDR3. J lost 2 bases, V lost 2 bases, and 6 bases had no gene match. The germline V gene encodes CDR1 SGHKS and CDR2 YYEKEE (reference sequence). This clone has only one observation. The method was immunoSEQ multiplex PCR; TCRdb's version includes in-frame clones alone and lacks a portion of them. In the table there are 500,000 to 550,000 clones, roughly 95% of which are singletons. The chain links TRBV5-5 to TRBJ1-3, with 8 positions matching TRBD1. Sequences were obtained from naive CD4+ T cells sorted from blood. The subset: CD45RA+ positively selected. The sequence was obtained from a woman aged 25 to 39 in good health. In DNA, the CDR3 is TGTGCCAGCAGCTTCTTCGACAGGGGACCTGGAAACACCATATATTTT. Protein: CASSFFDRGPGNTIYF.